Included here is one TCR beta chain sequence, with context. This clone's antigen is unknown. Within one base of it there is no much larger clone, and no base qualities were kept. The immunoSEQ hsTCRB assay version 4, run in survey mode, was used to sequence TCRbeta repertoires from genomic DNA. For TCRbeta sequencing, genomic DNA was diluted to around 9.6 ng/uL, and up to about 1 ug was used per sample. The original pipeline was this. ImmunoSeq Analyzer 3.0 was used for analysis of TCRbeta data, and diversity was computed on productive nucleotide rearrangements. Using the Immunarch R package, the improved Chao index served to estimate lower-bound TCR diversity and the Gini coefficient served to estimate clonality. When different nucleotide rearrangements encoded the same CDR3beta amino acid sequence, each rearrangement was treated as a distinct clonotype. Differential abundance analysis found TCRbeta sequences that were significantly enriched in antigen-responding cells compared with anti-CD3/anti-CD28-activated cells. GLIPH2 clustered TCRs by predicted peptide-MHC specificity, both within individual participants and across merged participant data sets. TCRdb took over this immuneACCESS table, retaining in-frame rearrangements with V and J assigned. Such tables are incomplete; in checked studies, under half of the missing clones stem from an unresolved V gene, and the remainder is unexplained. V and J calls and clone size are those listed in that table; D and trimming were worked out from the DNA. For this sample the table gives tens of thousands of clones, of which about nine tenths were detected only once. Clones ranked in the top ten supply 0.4% to 0.5% of the sample.

This specimen comes from a study of persistence of HIV-infected CD4 T cells (dated by TCRdb to about 2020). Regarding the complete study: The median time participants had been on suppressive ART was eight to nine years. Peripheral blood samples of up to roughly 180 mL were collected at multiple time points, except for a couple of participants, who underwent leukapheresis at a single time point. Anti-CD3/anti-CD28 stimulation activated a higher proportion of cells, with a lower memory fraction, than antigen stimulation. The study isolated CMV- and HIV-1 Gag-responding CD4+ T cells from ART-treated individuals to examine antigen-driven clonal expansion of HIV-1-infected cells. Proviral sequencing was used to assess clonality among infected cells, whereas TCRbeta sequencing gauged the clonality of all cells within each sorted population. In the cross-participant TCR cluster analysis, about eight participants were included for CMV and roughly 7 participants were included for Gag. Paper-wide results and their limitations: Only a small number of individuals took part in the study, and the range of antigens tested was limited. Bulk TCR analyses could not be limited to the rare CMV-responding cells that actually contained HIV-1 proviruses. Significantly lower TCRbeta richness was observed in CMV- and Gag-responding cells than in anti-CD3/anti-CD28-responding cells, and higher oligoclonality was observed in CMV-responding cells than in CD3/CD28-stimulated and Gag-responding cells. TCR oligoclonality correlated with proviral oligoclonality within the same sorted populations. Enrichment of degenerate expanded CDR3beta sequences was found in antigen-responding cells, suggesting convergent selection of CD4+ responses to CMV and Gag.

Read against the paper, the sample's treatment or condition label means: suppressive antiretroviral therapy. As a nonspecific positive control representing the CD4+ T cell repertoire, the cells were stimulated with anti-CD3/anti-CD28 magnetic beads. Responding CD4+ T cells were sorted by upregulation of both CD40 ligand and CD69. Participants were HIV-1-infected adults who started suppressive ART during chronic infection. For at least 4 years, participants had undetectable plasma HIV-1 RNA, below 50 copies/mL. To be included, participants needed a CD4+ T cell count above 400 cells/uL and a positive CMV serology. Before stimulation, PBMCs were isolated using density centrifugation and depleted of CD8+ T cells. CD8-depleted PBMCs were stimulated for about 17 hours with anti-CD28/CD49d costimulation, CD40-blocking antibody and enfuvirtide to prevent new infections. Cell sorting was done on a Beckman Coulter MoFlo Legacy or XDP sorter, and dead cells were excluded with propidium iodide. Genomic DNA was extracted with the QIAamp DNA Mini Kit for samples above one million cells, otherwise with the Quick-DNA Microprep Kit.

V lost 0 bases and J lost 0 bases, and the count of bases not matched to a germline gene is 6. According to the germline V gene, CDR1 reads SGHDT and CDR2 reads YYEEEE. CDR3 length: 17 amino acids, cysteine to phenylalanine. Here the CDR3 DNA is all that survives: 51 bases in frame from base 1. The receptor's source is an adult woman with HIV who was CMV-seropositive. Sequences were derived from CD4+ T cells sorted from PBMCs after approximately 20-hour stimulation, sampled from a patient who received antiretroviral therapy. The sample's cell subset or site label is to be understood as: CD40L+CD69+ CD4 T cells responding to anti-CD3/anti-CD28 beads, representing the overall repertoire. Recombination joined TRBV5-6 with TRBJ1-2, with TRBD1 matching 9 junction bases. The DNA is as follows: TGTGCCAGCAGCTTGGTGGACAGGGGCCGCACTAACTATGGCTACACCTTC. Its coded protein is CASSLVDRGRTNYGYTF.